This is a list of T cell receptor beta chains from one sample in a study of T cell repertoires in cytomegalovirus infection. The antigens for these receptors are not known. TCRdb recomputed calls from the reads with MiXCR, one row per CDR3 protein. The sample contains roughly 500,000 distinct CDR3 sequences, roughly a third of which appear only once. Source: cultured PBMCs, taken from culture after CMV antigen stimulation. These receptors originate from a human donor in good health (CMV status not recorded). Some clones in this sample may be carry-over from other donors' samples. Both conserved end residues are part of each CDR3. Not all rows give a size; the values are once, few, many and, for expanded clones, a class.

clone_size	v_call	j_call	cdr3_aa
many	TRBV7-2	TRBJ2-3	CASSLGGGSGDTQYF
.	TRBV12-3/TRBV12-4	TRBJ2-5	CASSSHRTGEETQYF
.	TRBV9	TRBJ2-7	CASTGRFNEQYF
few	TRBV6-5	TRBJ2-6	CASSYTQGLSGANVLTF
.	TRBV7-2	TRBJ1-2	CASSPAGRGGNYGYTF
many	TRBV7-2	TRBJ2-1	CASSLGFNLYNEQFF
.	TRBV7-2	TRBJ1-1	CASSLAISLNTEAFF
.	TRBV28	TRBJ2-3	CASSLRGAWDTQYF
.	TRBV20-1	TRBJ2-2	CSAPGTAFTGELFF
.	TRBV7-2	TRBJ2-5	CASSVSGNGWETQYF
once	TRBV7-2	TRBJ2-1	CASSFKTSLTVDEQFF
few	TRBV9	TRBJ2-3	CASSEGTGGGIDTQYF
many	TRBV12-3/TRBV12-4	TRBJ2-2	CASSPTWGTSGGGGGGELFF
.	TRBV28	TRBJ1-1	CASSLGGQGNTEAFF
many	TRBV7-2	TRBJ2-2	CASSSLAGAGTGELFF
.	TRBV19	TRBJ2-1	CATPLASGRDEQFF
.	TRBV18	TRBJ1-3	CASSPWDRSSGNTIYF
.	TRBV20-1	TRBJ2-3	CSARAPSGSADTQYF
few	TRBV11-2	TRBJ1-6	CASSSGQGASPLHF
few	TRBV6-2/TRBV6-3	TRBJ2-3	CASSYSGWSDTQYF
few	TRBV24-1	TRBJ2-5	CATSDSPGPKETQYF
.	TRBV24-1	TRBJ2-1	CATSAIDRFVNEQFF
.	TRBV28	TRBJ2-5	CATSRGSVAGWETQYF
.	TRBV6-2/TRBV6-3	TRBJ2-1	CASRGTPALADYNEQFF
.	TRBV6-6	TRBJ1-2	CASESGGFEYGYTF
.	TRBV7-2	TRBJ1-4	CASSQDRVNEKLFF
.	TRBV6-2/TRBV6-3	TRBJ2-2	CASSYSAGFANTGELFF
.	TRBV4-1	TRBJ2-1	CASSQSRDYSDEQFF
few	TRBV29-1	TRBJ2-3	CSVAPSTDTQYF
few	TRBV28	TRBJ1-6	CASSLGTGGANSPLHF
few	TRBV7-8	TRBJ2-7	CASTRQGDEQYF
few	TRBV4-3	TRBJ1-1	CASSQEITGGHTEAFF
.	TRBV29-1	TRBJ2-3	CSVEGKSGSGDYPLSTQYF
.	TRBV27	TRBJ2-3	CASSFFPEAQYF
.	TRBV6-2/TRBV6-3	TRBJ2-7	CATQQGREQYF
many	TRBV2	TRBJ2-1	CASSVGTLRLDEQFF
many	TRBV7-2	TRBJ2-1	CASSPMSYKTSGRINEQFF
.	TRBV7-8	TRBJ2-7	CASSPGLGLGEQYF
few	TRBV28	TRBJ2-2	CASSGAGLAGRTGELFF
.	TRBV7-2	TRBJ2-5	CASSPRTFLTGGPQETQYF
.	TRBV7-2	TRBJ1-4	CASSLGPGSTYEKLFF
.	TRBV12-3/TRBV12-4	TRBJ1-5	CASSLGEGSGGNQPQHF
few	TRBV12-3/TRBV12-4	TRBJ2-5	CASTPWAGGETQYF
.	TRBV6-5	TRBJ2-1	CASRPLRRRADEQFF
few	TRBV12-3/TRBV12-4	TRBJ1-2	CASSLQDSYPKTF
few	TRBV9	TRBJ2-1	CASSVSPRLADYNEQFF
few	TRBV7-2	TRBJ1-2	CASSPGVSYGYTF
.	TRBV12-3/TRBV12-4	TRBJ2-1	CASSLVEGHEQFF
few	TRBV6-5	TRBJ2-1	CASSFSLPFQPDGYNEQFF
.	TRBV19	TRBJ2-5	CASSYNLRETQYF
few	TRBV7-8	TRBJ2-1	CASSLTWTRQNEQFF
.	TRBV7-9	TRBJ1-1	CASSFPRQGAGNTEAFF
.	TRBV4-3	TRBJ2-7	CASSQDPGNYEQYF
once	TRBV20-1	TRBJ2-1	CSASGDSIPGEQFF
.	TRBV19	TRBJ1-5	CASSFAGTRGSQPQHF
few	TRBV20-1	TRBJ1-1	CSARKGIPEAFF
few	TRBV3-1	TRBJ2-1	CASSQAGRAEQFF
.	TRBV29-1	TRBJ2-5	CSVDGTSGTQETQYF
.	TRBV4-1	TRBJ1-2	CASSQDFSNYGYTF
few	TRBV12-3/TRBV12-4	TRBJ2-7	CASSLGVTESYEQYF